These 17 T cell receptor beta chains originate from one sample sequenced in a study of Ad26.COV2.S vaccination and SARS-CoV-2 variants. The repertoire was sequenced with immunoSEQ multiplex PCR; TCRdb's copy has only in-frame clones and lacks some. The table shows about 390,000 clones, with more than 85% occurring only once. The treatment denotes: roughly 20 received Ad26.COV2.S at low or high dose, single or two shots; about five received placebo; per-sample allocation not given. Day 63 after the first injection of vaccine or placebo was the sampling time. The sequencing used peripheral blood, collected in a trial of Ad26.COV2.S vaccine versus placebo. The receptors were gathered from a person between 18 and 60 years old who received the Ad26.COV2.S COVID-19 vaccine or a placebo.

The V gene is TRBV5-1, the J gene TRBJ1-1, with D perhaps TRBD1 (5 bases). Trimming pared 4 bases from V and 0 bases from J, leaving 16 bases between. This CDR3 region has 16 residues. Per the germline V gene, CDR1 is SGHRS and CDR2 is YFSETQ. CDR3 protein: CASSTHPGRLNTEAFF. Written as DNA, the CDR3 is TGCGCCAGCAGCACACACCCGGGGCGGTTGAACACTGAAGCTTTCTTT.

The genes are TRBV6-5 and TRBJ1-6; TRBD1 might be the D (6 bases). The V gene lost 7 bases and the J gene lost 4 bases, with 11 bases spanning the gap. The CDR3 length is 14 residues. Germline V lookup: CDR1 MNHEY, CDR2 SVGAGI. The CDR3 DNA follows: TGTGCCAGCACCCCCGGACAGTATAATTCACCCCTCCACTTT. Translating it yields CASTPGQYNSPLHF.

The V and J genes are TRBV11-2 and TRBJ2-7, with D perhaps matching TRBD1 (7 bases). In germline, CDR1 is SGHAT, CDR2 FQNNGV. Trimming took off 4 bases at V and 5 bases at J, with 15 bases between the two ends. This CDR3 spans 14 amino acids. The CDR3 nucleotides are TGTGCCAGCAGCTCTACGACAGGGAGGAACGAGCAGTACTTC. It encodes CASSSTTGRNEQYF.

J is TRBJ2-5 and V is TRBV13, with unresolved D. The CDR3 length is 12 residues. The ends were cut back, 5 bases at V and 7 bases at J, with 11 bases in the middle. CDR1 and CDR2 (germline): PRHDT, FYEKMQ (reference sequence). For the CDR3, the DNA is TGTGCCAGCAGCACGTTATTGGGGACCCAGTACTTC. It yields the protein CASSTLLGTQYF.

The CDR3 DNA reads as TGTGCCAGCAGCTTGGGCGGGGCCTACGAGACCCAGTACTTC. Residues: CASSLGGAYETQYF. The chain recombines TRBV5-6 with TRBJ2-5; D possibly corresponds to TRBD2 (6 bases). V was clipped by 0 bases and J by 5 bases, with 11 bases between them. The CDR3 has 14 residues. Germline V lookup: CDR1 SGHDT, CDR2 YYEEEE.

The count of this clone is one. The chain couples TRBV5-8 to TRBJ2-1, with 8 bases identical to TRBD2. Trimming removed 0 bases from V and 4 bases from J; junction bases left unmatched: 3. The CDR3 is 15 amino acids. Germline V gives CDR1 SGHTS, CDR2 YDEGEE. CDR3 loop: CASSLAGTRYNEQFF. Written as DNA, the CDR3 is TGTGCCAGCAGCTTGGCAGGGACTAGGTACAATGAGCAGTTCTTC.

The V and J genes are TRBV5-5 and TRBJ1-5, with TRBD1 matching over 7 bases. Germline V gene data show CDR1 as SGHKS and CDR2 as YYEKEE (reference sequence). V gave up 0 bases and J gave up 9 bases; unmatched junction bases: 6. This CDR3 spans 14 amino acids. The DNA of the CDR3 is TGTGCCAGCAGCTTGGGGACAGGACGTGGGCCCCAGCATTTT. Protein product: CASSLGTGRGPQHF.

The chain combines TRBV18 with TRBJ2-7; no clear D. V lost 5 bases and J 1 base, leaving 9 bases between the germline ends. Germline V lookup: CDR1 KGHSH, CDR2 LQKENI. The CDR3 runs 13 residues. As DNA, the CDR3 is TGTGCCAGCTCATCCTCGATATCCTACGAGCAGTACTTC. Its translation: CASSSSISYEQYF.

The gene calls are TRBV12-5 and TRBJ2-3; 8 positions match TRBD2. The germline V gene encodes CDR1 LGHNT and CDR2 FRNRAP. The CDR3 sequence is 14 residues long. J gave up 4 bases and V 2 bases, and 2 bases lay outside the gene matches. This CDR3 reads CASGLSGGADTQYF. The CDR3 nucleotides are TGTGCTAGTGGTTTGTCGGGGGGGGCAGATACGCAGTATTTT.

This chain uses TRBV9 with TRBJ1-5, with a weak D call TRBD1 (5 bases). V was clipped by 3 bases and J by 7 bases, with 23 bases between them. The CDR3 length is 17 residues. The germline V gene encodes CDR1 SGDLS and CDR2 YYNGEE. This CDR3 reads CASSARPRGRVEQPQHF. CDR3 DNA sequence: TGTGCCAGCAGCGCCCGTCCAAGGGGCAGGGTTGAGCAGCCCCAGCATTTT.

The V and J genes are TRBV4-2 and TRBJ2-7; 7 bases map to TRBD1. The junction had 6 bases not matched to a gene; V was cut back by 3 bases and J by 1 base. CDR3 size: 15 residues. Germline-derived CDR1 and CDR2 are LGHNA and YNFKEQ. CDR3 sequence: CASSHLPGGSYEQYF. Written as DNA, the CDR3 is TGTGCCAGCAGCCACTTGCCAGGGGGATCCTACGAGCAGTACTTC.

CDR3 loop: CASRESTGWAEAFF. For the CDR3, the DNA is TGTGCCAGCAGAGAGTCGACAGGGTGGGCTGAAGCTTTCTTT. The chain carries TRBV2 and TRBJ1-1; TRBD1 agrees at 7 bases. There are 14 residues in the CDR3. V lost 6 bases to trimming and J lost 6 bases; unmatched junction nucleotides: 10. Germline V gene lookup returns CDR1 SNHLY and CDR2 FYNNEI.

The rearrangement links TRBV4-1 to TRBJ1-5, with 7 bases that match TRBD1. V shed 1 base and J 9 bases; nucleotides not matched to a gene: 6. The germline gives CDR1 MGHRA, CDR2 YSYEKL. The CDR3 is 14 amino acids. The CDR3 is CASSQAQGSSPQHF. The CDR3 DNA reads TGCGCCAGCAGCCAAGCACAGGGGTCTTCGCCCCAGCATTTT.

The chain joins TRBV27 to TRBJ2-2; D gene uncertain. CDR1 is MNHEY, CDR2 SMNVEV, per germline (reference sequence). Trimming left V 7 bases short and J 1 base short, with 10 bases between. The CDR3 contains 14 residues. The CDR3 is CASTLRLNTGELFF. The CDR3 DNA reads TGTGCCAGCACCCTTCGTCTGAACACCGGGGAGCTGTTTTTT.

This clone was found once. This chain uses TRBV4-1 with TRBJ1-2, with D possibly TRBD1 on 5 matching bases. V was cut by 0 bases and J by 6 bases, with 26 bases left in between. Germline assignment: CDR1 MGHRA and CDR2 YSYEKL. CDR3 size: 19 residues. CDR3 loop: CASSQDSVGQAHIPNGYTF. Written as DNA, the CDR3 is TGCGCCAGCAGCCAAGATTCGGTGGGGCAAGCCCACATCCCTAATGGCTACACCTTC.

The gene calls are TRBV12-3 or TRBV12-4 and TRBJ1-2, with TRBD1 matching 10 bases. This CDR3 contains 13 residues. The V segment lost 6 bases and the J segment 8 bases; nucleotides outside the gene matches: 6. CDR3 in DNA: TGTGCCAGCAGGGGACAGGGGATCGGGGGCTACACCTTC. It translates to CASRGQGIGGYTF.

This clone was detected once. The chain carries TRBV7-9 and TRBJ1-1, with 7 bases lining up with TRBD1. Trimming cost V 5 bases and J 5 bases; bases outside gene matches: 14. The germline V gene encodes CDR1 SEHNR and CDR2 FQNEAQ (reference sequence). The CDR3 runs 16 residues. CDR3 DNA: TGTGCCAGCAGCCCGTATTGGGCAGGGGGTGAGACTGAAGCTTTCTTT. It codes for CASSPYWAGGETEAFF.